The 32 T cell receptor beta chains reported below all come from one sample, sequenced in a study of cytomegalovirus exposure and HLA in healthy donors. The PCR was carried out with 60 Vbeta primers and 13 Jbeta primers. The data were produced by immunoSEQ multiplex PCR, yet TCRdb's version contains in-frame clones alone and is incomplete. The sample has about 190,000 clones, less than 85% seen once; the top ten hold about 4.6%. What was sequenced was PBMCs. The receptors were sampled from a man aged 30 to 45 in good health and CMV-seropositive.

The V and J genes are TRBV4-3 and TRBJ1-2; TRBD1 matches 11 bases. The CDR3 runs to 15 residues. Germline CDR1 reads LGHNA; CDR2 reads YSLEER. J was trimmed by 6 bases and V by 2 bases; bases with no gene match: 5. CDR3 region: CASSQTDRGHNGYTF. In nucleotides, the CDR3 is TGCGCCAGCAGCCAAACGGACAGGGGGCATAATGGCTACACCTTC.

This clone has a handful of counts. The chain carries TRBV6-4 and TRBJ1-1; D may be TRBD1 (6 bases). There are 12 residues in the CDR3. The V gene's germline CDR1 is MRHNA and CDR2 SNTAGT. With 0 bases removed from V and 11 bases from J, the gap between germline ends came to 10 bases. CDR3 in amino acids: CASSDSGARAFF. Written as DNA, the CDR3 is TGTGCCAGCAGTGACTCGGGGGCTCGGGCTTTCTTT.

This chain joins TRBV5-4 and TRBJ2-3; no firm D call. This CDR3 contains 16 residues. Germline values: CDR1 SGHNT, CDR2 YYREEE (reference sequence). Trimming left V 4 bases short and J 2 bases short, with 17 bases between. The CDR3 protein is CASSILLNLNTDTQYF. The DNA of the CDR3 is TGTGCCAGCAGCATCCTACTCAACCTAAACACAGATACGCAGTATTTT.

The V and J genes are TRBV27 and TRBJ1-1; a weak D match, TRBD1 (5 bases). The ends were cut back, 6 bases at V and 5 bases at J, with 13 bases in the middle. CDR3 length: 13 amino acids. Looked up from germline, CDR1 is MNHEY and CDR2 is SMNVEV (reference sequence). Here the CDR3 DNA reads TGTGCCAGCAGCCTTCGCGGGGGAACTGAAGCTTTCTTT. Residues: CASSLRGGTEAFF.

The J gene is TRBJ2-3, the V gene TRBV9; the match to TRBD1 covers 8 bases. J was trimmed by 3 bases and V by 0 bases; bases with no gene match: 9. Germline V gene sequence: CDR1 SGDLS, CDR2 YYNGEE. This CDR3 is 17 amino acids long. CDR3 loop: CASSVAPRGRSTDTQYF. The CDR3 region has the DNA TGTGCCAGCAGCGTAGCCCCCAGGGGGCGGTCAACAGATACGCAGTATTTT.

The chain recombines TRBV9 with TRBJ2-3, with a possible D match to TRBD2 (6 bases). This CDR3 spans 15 amino acids. V was trimmed by 4 bases and J by 0 bases, leaving 12 bases between them. The germline V gene encodes CDR1 SGDLS and CDR2 YYNGEE. The CDR3 nucleotides read TGTGCCAGCAGCCCGACGGGGACTAGCACAGATACGCAGTATTTT. Protein sequence: CASSPTGTSTDTQYF.

This clone was detected only a few times. This rearrangement joins TRBV25-1 to TRBJ2-2; D remains ambiguous. The germline V and J ends were trimmed by 10 bases and 2 bases, with 5 bases remaining between them. Germline lookup yields CDR1 MGHDK and CDR2 SYGVNS. The length of the CDR3 is 11 residues. The chain's CDR3 is CATSNTGELFF. The CDR3 DNA is TGTGCCACCTCTAACACCGGGGAGCTGTTTTTT.

Concerning this clone itself: A read error may produce the germline difference seen at one junction end. The rearrangement links TRBV7-7 to TRBJ2-7, with D tentatively TRBD1 (6 bases). Germline CDR1 SSHAT, CDR2 FNYEAQ (reference sequence). CDR3 length equals 14 residues. As DNA, the CDR3 is TGTGCTAGCAGCCGGGACATCGGAACCTACGAGCAGTACTTC. Translation gives CASSRDIGTYEQYF.

V is TRBV9 and J is TRBJ1-2; D is possibly TRBD1 (5 bases). This CDR3 comprises 13 residues. V lost 4 bases to trimming and J lost 0 bases, with 7 bases between them. Germline assignment: CDR1 SGDLS and CDR2 YYNGEE. DNA for the CDR3: TGTGCCAGCAGCTGGGGGGCTAACTATGGCTACACCTTC. Translation gives CASSWGANYGYTF. Drawing the rest from reference TRBV9 and TRBJ1-2, the complete variable domain is DSGVTQTPKHLITATGQRVTLRCSPRSGDLSVYWYQQSLDQGLQFLIQYYNGEERAKGNILERFSAQQFPDLHSELNLSSLELGDSALYFCASSWGANYGYTFGSGTRLTVV.

The chain combines TRBV5-8 with TRBJ2-7; tentative D call: TRBD1 (6 bases). This CDR3 has 13 amino acids. The V end lost 3 bases, the J end lost 7 bases, and 14 bases lay between the germline ends. Looked up from germline, CDR1 is SGHTS and CDR2 is YDEGEE. CDR3 sequence: CASSSYRDREQYF. CDR3 bases: TGTGCCAGCAGCTCCTACAGGGATCGGGAGCAGTACTTC.

J is TRBJ1-5 and V is TRBV19; maybe TRBD1 (6 bases). The CDR3 length is 15 residues. Germline V gene lookup returns CDR1 LNHDA and CDR2 SQIVND (reference sequence). Trimming shortened V by 4 bases and J by 0 bases, and 10 bases separated the two germline ends. The CDR3 region is CASSNRGGSNQPQHF. In nucleotides, the CDR3 is TGTGCCAGTAGTAATCGAGGGGGTAGCAATCAGCCCCAGCATTTT.

This chain's CDR3 is CASSLRAGTNTGELFF. The CDR3 DNA reads as TGTGCCAGCAGCTTACGGGCGGGAACGAACACCGGGGAGCTGTTTTTT. The rearrangement joins TRBV7-3 to TRBJ2-2, with D maybe TRBD2 (6 bases). V was cut by 2 bases and J by 0 bases, with 10 bases left in between. Germline lookup yields CDR1 SGHTA and CDR2 FQGTGA. CDR3 length equals 16 residues. The variable domain in full, with the rest retrieved from reference TRBV7-3 and TRBJ2-2, is GAGVSQTPSNKVTEKGKYVELRCDPISGHTALYWYRQSLGQGPEFLIYFQGTGAADDSGLPNDRFFAVRPEGSVSTLKIQRTERGDSAVYLCASSLRAGTNTGELFFGEGSRLTVL.

The chain is built from TRBV6-6 and TRBJ1-4, with D perhaps matching TRBD1 (6 bases). Trimming left V 2 bases short and J 8 bases short, with 9 bases between. Germline CDR1 reads MNHNY; CDR2 reads SVGAGI (reference sequence). This CDR3 spans 13 amino acids. CDR3 region: CASSYRGKEKLFF. CDR3 sequence (DNA): TGTGCCAGCAGTTACAGGGGGAAGGAAAAACTGTTTTTT.

The genes are TRBV6-6 and TRBJ1-2; a weak D match, TRBD1 (5 bases). Trimming removed 4 bases from V and 3 bases from J, with 18 bases in between. The CDR3 sequence is 16 residues long. Germline values: CDR1 MNHNY, CDR2 SVGAGI (reference sequence). The CDR3 loop is CASSSAGIIIDYGYTF. The CDR3 nucleotides are TGTGCCAGCAGTTCGGCAGGGATTATCATCGACTATGGCTACACCTTC.

The table lists this clone with a count of one. The chain combines TRBV19 with TRBJ1-4; D is ambiguous. V shed 5 bases and J shed 7 bases, with 20 bases lying between them. The germline V gene has CDR1 LNHDA and CDR2 SQIVND (reference sequence). The length of the CDR3 is 16 residues. The CDR3 region has the DNA TGTGCCAGTAGTTCGGTCCGGACTACAATGGGTGAAAAACTGTTTTTT. Protein: CASSSVRTTMGEKLFF.

The chain combines TRBV7-9 with TRBJ1-3; TRBD1 is a possible D gene (5 bases). This CDR3 has 16 residues. The V and J ends lost 0 bases and 4 bases respectively, with 13 bases between them. Germline V gene sequence: CDR1 SEHNR, CDR2 FQNEAQ (reference sequence). As DNA, the CDR3 is TGTGCCAGCAGCTTAGCGGGGCTATGGAACGGAAACACCATATATTTT. It yields the protein CASSLAGLWNGNTIYF. Full variable domain (remainder filled in from reference TRBV7-9 and TRBJ1-3): DTGVSQNPRHKITKRGQNVTFRCDPISEHNRLYWYRQTLGQGPEFLTYFQNEAQLEKSRLLSDRFSAERPKGSFSTLEIQRTEQGDSAMYLCASSLAGLWNGNTIYFGEGSWLTVV.

This rearrangement joins TRBV28 to TRBJ1-1; 9 positions match TRBD1. This CDR3 region has 14 residues. The germline gives CDR1 MDHEN, CDR2 SYDVKM. Trimming removed 2 bases from V and 6 bases from J; junction bases left unmatched: 4. The CDR3 bases are TGTGCCAGCAGTTTAGGGGACAGGGCGGCTGAAGCTTTCTTT. It encodes CASSLGDRAAEAFF.

V and J are TRBV4-3 and TRBJ1-5, with D possibly TRBD1 on 5 matching bases. CDR1 is LGHNA and CDR2 is YSLEER in the germline V gene. This CDR3 region has 15 residues. V was trimmed by 0 bases and J by 4 bases, leaving 10 bases between them. The CDR3 coding sequence is TGCGCCAGCAGCCAAGATCCCAGGGATAATCAGCCCCAGCATTTT. Protein: CASSQDPRDNQPQHF.

A remark on this clone: The sample carries other DNA sequences with the same CDR3. The chain couples TRBV5-1 to TRBJ1-4; 8 bases fit TRBD1. The CDR3 extends over 15 amino acids. Germline V gene lookup returns CDR1 SGHRS and CDR2 YFSETQ. The ends lost 0 bases at V and 4 bases at J; junction bases unmatched: 2. The CDR3 is CASSLAGGVNEKLFF. The CDR3 coding sequence is TGCGCCAGCAGCTTGGCAGGGGGCGTTAATGAAAAACTGTTTTTT.

The chain couples TRBV29-1 to TRBJ2-3, with a weak D call TRBD1 (6 bases). Trimming stripped 6 bases from V and 2 bases from J, with 12 bases between. The CDR3 spans 13 residues. Germline CDR1 reads SQVTM; CDR2 reads ANQGSEA. The CDR3 reads CSVQGRYTDTQYF. For the CDR3, the DNA is TGCAGCGTACAGGGTCGATACACAGATACGCAGTATTTT.

The CDR3, as DNA: TGTGCCATCAGCTACCAGGGGGAAGGGGCTGGCTACACCTTC. It specifies CAISYQGEGAGYTF. The gene calls are TRBV10-3 and TRBJ1-2; 7 positions match TRBD1. Germline V lookup: CDR1 ENHRY, CDR2 SYGVKD. The CDR3 is 14 residues long. V shed 6 bases and J 7 bases; nucleotides not matched to a gene: 11.

This clone showed up just a few times. The rearrangement uses TRBV5-5 and TRBJ1-1; no definite D call. The germline CDR1 and CDR2 sequences are SGHKS and YYEKEE (reference sequence). The CDR3 has 14 amino acids. The V end was cut by 2 bases, the J end by 2 bases, with 10 bases between. The chain's CDR3 is CASSFRQDNTEAFF. The CDR3 nucleotides read TGTGCCAGCAGCTTCCGGCAGGATAACACTGAAGCTTTCTTT.

On this clone: In the same sample, other DNA sequences code for this CDR3. The genes are TRBV7-2 and TRBJ1-5; tentatively, D is TRBD1 (6 bases). CDR1 is SGHTA and CDR2 is FQGNSA in the germline V gene. The CDR3 is made up of 13 amino acids. Trimming shortened V by 5 bases and J by 5 bases, and 10 bases separated the two germline ends. The chain's CDR3 is CASSIQGDQPQHF. DNA of the CDR3: TGTGCCAGCAGCATACAGGGAGATCAGCCCCAGCATTTT. The full variable domain, its missing parts supplied by reference TRBV7-2 and TRBJ1-5, is GAGVSQSPSNKVTEKGKDVELRCDPISGHTALYWYRQSLGQGLEFLIYFQGNSAPDKSGLPSDRFSAERTGGSVSTLTIQRTQQEDSAVYLCASSIQGDQPQHFGDGTRLSIL.

The DNA for the CDR3 is TGTGCCAGCAGTTTAGAGGGGGAAGGGCCCCTCCACTTT. Translation gives CASSLEGEGPLHF. V usage is TRBV27 and J usage is TRBJ1-6; D is perhaps TRBD1 (6 bases). Between the trimmed V and J ends, which lost 2 bases and 13 bases, there was a span of 12 bases. This CDR3 has 13 residues. Germline values: CDR1 MNHEY, CDR2 SMNVEV (reference sequence).

This clone has just one count. The chain combines TRBV7-3 with TRBJ2-3; 10 positions agree with TRBD2. The CDR3 loop spans 18 amino acids. Unmatched junction bases numbered 11, after V lost 2 bases and J lost 3 bases. The germline gives CDR1 SGHTA, CDR2 FQGTGA. CDR3 residues: CASSLPSGSIRRTDTQYF. In DNA form, the CDR3 reads TGTGCCAGCAGCTTACCTAGCGGGAGTATCCGGCGGACAGATACGCAGTATTTT.

This clone was seen a handful of times. The CDR3 nucleotides read TGTGCCAGCTCACCTTCCACTAGCACAGATACGCAGTATTTT. The encoded protein is CASSPSTSTDTQYF. The chain recombines TRBV18 with TRBJ2-3; D call uncertain. Trimming left V 3 bases short and J 0 bases short, with 7 bases between. The CDR3 runs to 14 residues. CDR1 and CDR2 from the germline V gene are KGHSH and LQKENI. The complete variable domain, with remaining parts taken from reference TRBV18 and TRBJ2-3, reads NAGVMQNPRHLVRRRGQEARLRCSPMKGHSHVYWYRQLPEEGLKFMVYLQKENIIDESGMPKERFSAEFPKEGPSILRIQQVVRGDSAAYFCASSPSTSTDTQYFGPGTRLTVL.

The rearrangement joins TRBV18 to TRBJ1-1; D ambiguous. The CDR3 sequence is 14 residues long. V dropped 3 bases and J dropped 5 bases, with 13 bases sitting between them. Germline assignment: CDR1 KGHSH and CDR2 LQKENI. This chain's CDR3 is CASSPPHGGTEAFF. Here the CDR3 DNA reads TGTGCCAGCTCACCGCCCCACGGAGGGACTGAAGCTTTCTTT.

This sequence joins TRBV28 and TRBJ2-1, with D unresolved. The CDR3 totals 11 residues. Between the trimmed V and J ends, which lost 8 bases and 12 bases, there was a span of 14 bases. Germline V gene lookup returns CDR1 MDHEN and CDR2 SYDVKM. In DNA form, the CDR3 reads TGTGCCAGCTCCTTTTCTAGTGCGCAGTTCTTC. It specifies CASSFSSAQFF.

This clone was detected once. This chain joins TRBV30 and TRBJ2-1, with D possibly TRBD2 on 7 matching bases. Germline lookup yields CDR1 GTSNPN and CDR2 SVGIG (reference sequence). Trimming pared 4 bases from V and 3 bases from J, leaving 16 bases between. The CDR3 has 15 residues. The CDR3 protein is CAWTARGGFYNEQFF. The CDR3 coding sequence is TGTGCCTGGACAGCGCGCGGGGGCTTCTACAATGAGCAGTTCTTC. The full variable domain, with the rest looked up from reference TRBV30 and TRBJ2-1, is SQTIHQWPATLVQPVGSPLSLECTVEGTSNPNLYWYRQAAGRGLQLLFYSVGIGQISSEVPQNLSASRPQDRQFILSSKKLLLSDSGFYLCAWTARGGFYNEQFFGPGTRLTVL.

The count of this clone is one. V gene TRBV28 combines with J gene TRBJ1-5; possibly TRBD1 for D (5 bases). This CDR3 contains 16 residues. Germline values: CDR1 MDHEN, CDR2 SYDVKM. V was clipped by 10 bases and J by 5 bases, with 24 bases between them. CDR3 in amino acids: CAIKAERGNKDQPQHF. The CDR3 coding sequence is TGTGCCATCAAAGCCGAGCGGGGGAATAAGGATCAGCCCCAGCATTTT. The full variable domain, completed using reference TRBV28 and TRBJ1-5, is DVKVTQSSRYLVKRTGEKVFLECVQDMDHENMFWYRQDPGLGLRLIYFSYDVKMKEKGDIPEGYSVSREKKERFSLILESASTNQTSMYLCAIKAERGNKDQPQHFGDGTRLSIL.

The CDR3 is CASSEERGLTDTQYF. Here the CDR3 DNA reads TGTGCCAGCAGTGAAGAGCGGGGACTCACAGATACGCAGTATTTT. The chain is built from TRBV2 and TRBJ2-3; 7 nucleotides match TRBD2. Germline CDR1 reads SNHLY; CDR2 reads FYNNEI. The CDR3 runs 15 residues. V was pared by 1 base and J by 2 bases, with 3 bases of the junction left unmatched.

This clone appeared a few times. The chain joins TRBV6-5 to TRBJ1-2; D is undetermined. Trimming removed 2 bases from V and 5 bases from J, with 12 bases in between. The CDR3 is 14 residues long. CDR1 is MNHEY, CDR2 SVGAGI, per germline. The CDR3 sequence is CASSYEGTVYGYTF. The CDR3 DNA is TGTGCCAGCAGTTACGAAGGAACAGTGTATGGCTACACCTTC.